A selection of T cell receptor beta chains follows, all from one sample in a study of T-cell memory formation after mild COVID-19. Each CDR3 protein is one row after TCRdb ran MiXCR on the 5' RACE reads. The repertoire holds around 510,000 distinct CDR3 sequences, about 20% seen once, with 8.4% in the top ten. The material sequenced was PBMCs or a T cell subset sorted from them (not recorded which). These receptors came from an adult woman who had mild COVID-19 (a few samples of this study predate the infection). Cell type and time point are not known. Both conserved end residues are part of each CDR3. The D gene is left open where the match is weak. Clone size is shown for a subset of rows, as once, few, many or a class of expanded clone.

>TRBJ1-1|NA|TRBV7-8|NA
TGTGCCAGCAGCTTATACCCGGGGACTATGAACACTGAAGCTTTCTTT
CASSLYPGTMNTEAFF
>TRBJ2-3|TRBD1|TRBV18|once
TGTGCCAGCTCACCAAGAGTGACAGGGGTTGATACGCAGTATTTT
CASSPRVTGVDTQYF
>TRBJ2-4|TRBD1|TRBV2|NA
TGTGCCAGCACTGGGGACAGGGTTGGTTCCTCCTTC
CASTGDRVGSSF
>TRBJ2-1|NA|TRBV12-3/TRBV12-4|NA
TGTGCCAGCAGTTTAGGGGGGCCCCTTAACAATGAGCAGTTCTTC
CASSLGGPLNNEQFF
>TRBJ2-3|TRBD2|TRBV11-2|many
TGTGCCAGCAGCTTAGCCTCACTAGCGGGGGGATACACAGATACGCAGTATTTT
CASSLASLAGGYTDTQYF
>TRBJ2-1|TRBD2|TRBV7-2|many
TGTGCCAGCAGCTTAGCATCTTCGGGAGGCGGATCCTACAATGAGCAGTTCTTC
CASSLASSGGGSYNEQFF
>TRBJ2-1|TRBD2|TRBV9|NA
TGTGCCAGCAGCGTAGGGGGCGGGAGAAAAGATGAGCAGTTCTTC
CASSVGGGRKDEQFF
>TRBJ2-3|TRBD2|TRBV19|NA
TGTGCCAGCTCTGGACTAGCGGTCACAGATACGCAGTATTTT
CASSGLAVTDTQYF
>TRBJ2-4|NA|TRBV7-2|NA
TGTGCCAGCAGCCCTCCTCCTGGAGAGGACAAAAACATTCAGTACTTC
CASSPPPGEDKNIQYF
>TRBJ2-3|TRBD1|TRBV9|few
TGTGCCAGCAGCGAAGGACAGGGTCGAGATACGCAGTATTTT
CASSEGQGRDTQYF
>TRBJ2-1|TRBD1|TRBV29-1|NA
TGCAGCGTGGGACAGGGGGTTGGAGTGGGGTCTCCTAATGAGCAGTTCTTC
CSVGQGVGVGSPNEQFF
>TRBJ1-3|NA|TRBV12-3/TRBV12-4|NA
TGTGCCAGCAGTCCTGAGACAGTTGGAAACACCATATATTTT
CASSPETVGNTIYF
>TRBJ2-2|NA|TRBV6-2/TRBV6-3|NA
TGTGCCAGCAGTATACAACTAGTTTTCGGGGAGCTGTTTTTT
CASSIQLVFGELFF
>TRBJ1-1|TRBD1|TRBV5-5|NA
TGTGCCAGCAGCTTGGAACAGGGGGACACTGAAGCTTTCTTT
CASSLEQGDTEAFF
>TRBJ2-7|NA|TRBV12-3/TRBV12-4|many
TGTGCCAGCAGTCCCCAGGGGTTACCCTACGAGCAGTACTTC
CASSPQGLPYEQYF
>TRBJ2-3|NA|TRBV7-9|few
TGTGCCAGCAGCCCTTGGTGGGAAGATACGCAGTATTTT
CASSPWWEDTQYF
>TRBJ1-4|TRBD1|TRBV12-3/TRBV12-4|few
TGTGCCAGCAGACAGGGGCCCAGTGGAGAAAAACTGTTTTTT
CASRQGPSGEKLFF
>TRBJ1-1|NA|TRBV30|NA
TGTGCCTGGACCCTCCGACAGACGCCTTTCTTT
CAWTLRQTPFF
>TRBJ2-1|TRBD2|TRBV5-1|many
TGCGCCAGCAGCTTGGAAGGTAGCGGGAGACGCAGCGAGCAGTTCTTC
CASSLEGSGRRSEQFF
>TRBJ2-6|TRBD1|TRBV12-3/TRBV12-4|NA
TGTGCCAGCAGTCCCACTGGGGGACAGGCAGAGTCCACCTCTGGGGCCAACGTCCTGACTTTC
CASSPTGGQAESTSGANVLTF
>TRBJ1-1|NA|TRBV20-1|NA
TGCAGTGCTGTTCGGGGGGGACTGTCGAACACTGAAGCTTTCTTT
CSAVRGGLSNTEAFF
>TRBJ2-1|NA|TRBV15|NA
TGTGCCACCAGCAGCGCCAGCGGAGGGTACAATGAGCAGTTCTTC
CATSSASGGYNEQFF
>TRBJ2-3|NA|TRBV10-1|NA
TGCGCCAGCAGCGCCGCGTTGCCAAATAGCACAGATACGCAGTATTTT
CASSAALPNSTDTQYF
>TRBJ2-7|TRBD1|TRBV9|NA
TGTGCCAGCAGCAAGACGGGACAGAGTTACGAGCAGTACTTC
CASSKTGQSYEQYF
>TRBJ2-1|NA|TRBV20-1|NA
TGCAGTACTAGGTCTAGAGGATTGGTTAATGAGCAGTTCTTC
CSTRSRGLVNEQFF
>TRBJ2-5|NA|TRBV9|few
TGTGCCAGCAGCGCCCCCGGGGACACACAAGAGACCCAGTACTTC
CASSAPGDTQETQYF
>TRBJ2-1|NA|TRBV2|few
TGTGCCAGCAGTGTCCCGACAGTTAACAATGAGCAGTTCTTC
CASSVPTVNNEQFF
>TRBJ2-3|TRBD1|TRBV27|NA
TGTGCCAGCAGCAGCCCGGGACAGGGCATGTCCCTCACAGATACGCAGTATTTT
CASSSPGQGMSLTDTQYF
>TRBJ2-7|TRBD1|TRBV19|many
TGTGCCAGTAGTATAGGACAGGGTGGCTACGAGCAGTACTTC
CASSIGQGGYEQYF
>TRBJ1-1|TRBD1|TRBV19|NA
TGTGCCAGTAGTATGACAGGGGCCGTGAACACTGAAGCTTTCTTT
CASSMTGAVNTEAFF
>TRBJ2-3|TRBD2|TRBV24-1|NA
TGTGCCACCAGTGAGCAAATAGCGGGAGGTTTCACAGATACGCAGTATTTT
CATSEQIAGGFTDTQYF
>TRBJ2-7|NA|TRBV5-1|NA
TGCGCCAGCAGCTTGGCCACTACAGGGCTAGACGAGCAGTACTTC
CASSLATTGLDEQYF
>TRBJ2-1|NA|TRBV6-2/TRBV6-3|NA
TGTGCCAGCAGTTACGTCGGGACTCGGAACAATGAGCAGTTCTTC
CASSYVGTRNNEQFF